The rows below give T cell receptor beta chains drawn from one sample of a study of blood T cell repertoires in COVID-19. Generated by immunoSEQ multiplex PCR, the TCRdb table keeps only in-frame clones and is missing some. The table lists about 130,000 clones, around 83% of them singletons. The specimen was peripheral blood. Source of these receptors: a human donor in a cohort sampled during active COVID-19. Each CDR3 is given with its conserved first and last residue. The D gene is left open where the match is weak. Size is omitted from some rows. Given values are once, few, many or a class for expanded clones.

CDR3aa | CDR3nt | abundance | j_gene | v_gene | d_gene
CATSRDGRLEETQYF | TGTGCCACCAGCAGAGATGGCAGGTTAGAAGAGACCCAGTACTTC | NA | TRBJ2-5 | TRBV15 | NA
CASSQEGGPTLPSSYEQYF | TGTGCCAGCAGCCAAGAAGGGGGCCCGACATTACCGAGCTCCTACGAGCAGTACTTC | NA | TRBJ2-7 | TRBV3-1/TRBV3-2 | TRBD1
CASKEGGRGGTGELFF | TGTGCCAGCAAGGAGGGCGGGAGAGGGGGCACCGGGGAGCTGTTTTTT | once | TRBJ2-2 | TRBV2 | NA
CASSLRENNGYTF | TGTGCCAGCAGCTTAAGGGAGAATAATGGCTACACCTTC | NA | TRBJ1-2 | TRBV9 | NA
CASFSYFSSTEAFF | TGTGCCAGCTTCTCCTATTTTTCGAGCACTGAAGCTTTCTTT | NA | TRBJ1-1 | TRBV6-5 | NA
CASSVLAGGWYEQFF | TGTGCCAGTAGTGTCCTAGCGGGGGGTTGGTATGAGCAGTTCTTC | few | TRBJ2-1 | TRBV19 | TRBD2
CASSARGPYNEQFF | TGTGCCAGCAGCGCTAGGGGTCCCTACAATGAGCAGTTCTTC | NA | TRBJ2-1 | TRBV9 | NA
CASSFRSGYNEQFF | TGTGCCAGCAGCTTCAGGTCGGGATACAATGAGCAGTTCTTC | NA | TRBJ2-1 | TRBV7-8 | NA
CASRRGQNDQPQHF | TGTGCCAGCAGACGAGGTCAGAACGATCAGCCCCAGCATTTT | NA | TRBJ1-5 | TRBV28 | NA
CASGGYATNEKLFF | TGTGCCAGTGGGGGGTATGCAACTAATGAAAAACTGTTTTTT | NA | TRBJ1-4 | TRBV19 | NA
CASSFSGNGVTEAFF | TGCGCCAGCAGCTTTTCGGGGAACGGGGTCACTGAAGCTTTCTTT | NA | TRBJ1-1 | TRBV5-1 | NA
CASSEVEGTAFYGYTF | TGTGCCAGCAGTGAAGTGGAGGGAACAGCCTTCTATGGCTACACCTTC | NA | TRBJ1-2 | TRBV2 | NA
CASSYEDSAGELFF | TGTGCCAGCAGTTACGAGGATTCGGCCGGGGAGCTGTTTTTT | NA | TRBJ2-2 | TRBV6-5 | NA
CASSLSADIQYF | TGTGCCAGCAGCTTAAGTGCGGACATTCAGTACTTC | NA | TRBJ2-4 | TRBV11-3 | NA
CASTGLAGGGPYNEQFF | TGTGCCAGCACGGGACTAGCGGGAGGAGGACCCTACAATGAGCAGTTCTTC | NA | TRBJ2-1 | TRBV16 | TRBD2
CASSQARGGGETQYF | TGCGCCAGCAGCCAAGCGCGGGGGGGAGGAGAGACCCAGTACTTC | NA | TRBJ2-5 | TRBV4-3 | TRBD2
CATSDWVDGADTQYF | TGTGCCACCAGTGATTGGGTGGACGGGGCAGATACGCAGTATTTT | NA | TRBJ2-3 | TRBV24-1 | NA
CASSIGGGGAFGYTF | TGTGCCAGTAGTATAGGAGGCGGGGGCGCGTTCGGCTACACCTTC | NA | TRBJ1-2 | TRBV19 | NA
CASSLSPAPGADTQYF | TGTGCCAGCAGCTTATCGCCCGCCCCGGGAGCAGATACGCAGTATTTT | NA | TRBJ2-3 | TRBV7-6 | NA
CASSIVAVRVTGELFF | TGTGCCAGTAGTATAGTAGCGGTCAGGGTCACCGGGGAGCTGTTTTTT | NA | TRBJ2-2 | TRBV19 | NA
CAWSTRWREGRETQYF | TGTGCCTGGAGTACGCGGTGGAGGGAGGGGCGTGAGACCCAGTACTTC | NA | TRBJ2-5 | TRBV30 | TRBD2
CASSQRGTGTAGYTF | TGTGCCAGCAGCCAACGTGGGACAGGGACGGCTGGCTACACCTTC | few | TRBJ1-2 | TRBV14 | TRBD1
CAWSVLGSGRGPQHF | TGTGCCTGGAGTGTACTTGGCAGCGGGAGGGGGCCCCAGCATTTT | NA | TRBJ1-5 | TRBV30 | NA
CASSFKGQLTEAFF | TGCGCCAGCAGCTTTAAGGGACAGCTAACTGAAGCTTTCTTT | NA | TRBJ1-1 | TRBV5-1 | TRBD1
CASSHTGTGVNTQYF | TGCGCCAGCAGCCACACCGGGACAGGGGTAAATACGCAGTATTTT | NA | TRBJ2-3 | TRBV4-1 | TRBD1
CASSLAVLAGVYNEQFF | TGTGCCAGCAGCTTAGCGGTCCTAGCGGGAGTCTACAATGAGCAGTTCTTC | NA | TRBJ2-1 | TRBV7-2 | TRBD2
CASRVAGSNTGELFF | TGTGCCAGCAGGGTAGCGGGGTCGAACACCGGGGAGCTGTTTTTT | NA | TRBJ2-2 | TRBV7-2 | TRBD2
CASSPREYGYTF | TGTGCCAGCAGCCCACGGGAATATGGCTACACCTTC | NA | TRBJ1-2 | TRBV7-9 | NA
CASSKVVGGFYNEQFF | TGTGCCAGCAGCAAAGTTGTGGGAGGGTTCTACAATGAGCAGTTCTTC | NA | TRBJ2-1 | TRBV21-1 | NA
CASSPGQFSNQPQHF | TGTGCCAGCAGTCCCGGACAGTTTAGCAATCAGCCCCAGCATTTT | NA | TRBJ1-5 | TRBV27 | NA
CASSRQNYGYTF | TGTGCCAGTAGCAGACAGAACTATGGCTACACCTTC | NA | TRBJ1-2 | TRBV19 | NA
CASSKEISRAGFYTEAFF | TGTGCCAGCAGCAAAGAGATCTCCAGGGCTGGTTTTTACACTGAAGCTTTCTTT | NA | TRBJ1-1 | TRBV21-1 | NA
CASSLDLGWGVGTEAFF | TGTGCCAGCAGCTTAGATCTAGGATGGGGGGTGGGCACTGAAGCTTTCTTT | NA | TRBJ1-1 | TRBV11-2 | NA
CASSRGTNEKLFF | TGTGCCAGCAGCCGGGGGACTAATGAAAAACTGTTTTTT | NA | TRBJ1-4 | TRBV5-6 | NA
CASSLAGGSIGELFF | TGCGCCAGCAGCTTGGCGGGGGGCTCGATCGGGGAGCTGTTTTTT | NA | TRBJ2-2 | TRBV5-1 | NA
CASTPPGTSKGVNYGYTF | TGTGCCAGCACTCCCCCGGGGACATCCAAAGGAGTTAACTATGGCTACACCTTC | few | TRBJ1-2 | TRBV7-9 | NA
CATSGTRHEQFF | TGTGCCACCAGCGGAACTAGACATGAGCAGTTCTTC | few | TRBJ2-1 | TRBV15 | NA
CSASYPDRYEGIGETQYF | TGCAGTGCTAGTTATCCGGACAGGTATGAGGGAATAGGAGAGACCCAGTACTTC | NA | TRBJ2-5 | TRBV20-1 | TRBD1
CASSVAGLTNEKLFF | TGTGCCAGCAGCGTAGCGGGTCTAACTAATGAAAAACTGTTTTTT | NA | TRBJ1-4 | TRBV9 | NA
CASSPAGTGSHQPQHF | TGTGCCAGCAGCCCAGCCGGGACAGGGAGTCATCAGCCCCAGCATTTT | NA | TRBJ1-5 | TRBV7-2 | TRBD1
CASSPGDSSNQPQHF | TGTGCCAGCAGCCCCGGAGACTCTAGCAATCAGCCCCAGCATTTT | NA | TRBJ1-5 | TRBV2 | NA
CASSQDGFGQGSQPQHF | TGCGCCAGCAGCCAAGATGGATTCGGACAGGGCTCTCAGCCCCAGCATTTT | NA | TRBJ1-5 | TRBV4-1 | TRBD1
CASSPPGGDGDEKLFF | TGCGCCAGCAGCCCGCCCGGGGGGGATGGGGATGAAAAACTGTTTTTT | NA | TRBJ1-4 | TRBV4-1 | NA
CASRTASGNTIYF | TGTGCCAGCAGGACAGCCTCTGGAAACACCATATATTTT | NA | TRBJ1-3 | TRBV6-5 | NA
CASSLSNYGYTF | TGTGCCAGCTCCCTCTCTAACTATGGCTACACCTTC | NA | TRBJ1-2 | TRBV14 | NA
CASSQEWRGLSQPQHF | TGCGCCAGCAGCCAAGAGTGGAGGGGCCTCTCTCAGCCCCAGCATTTT | NA | TRBJ1-5 | TRBV4-3 | NA
CSASWQQETQYF | TGCAGTGCTAGTTGGCAGCAAGAGACCCAGTACTTC | NA | TRBJ2-5 | TRBV20-1 | NA
CASSLYAGGQGQPQHF | TGTGCCAGCAGTTTGTACGCAGGGGGACAGGGGCAGCCCCAGCATTTT | NA | TRBJ1-5 | TRBV27 | TRBD1